This passage covers 2 T cell receptor beta chains from one sample sequenced in a study of CD8+ T cells in alopecia areata. The authors extracted RNA and reverse transcribed it into cDNA as the sequencing template. The assay was immunoSEQ multiplex PCR, and TCRdb's table has in-frame clones only and misses some. The sample has 150,000 to 200,000 clones; approximately 59% are singletons. As for treatment: oral pan-JAK inhibitor, 5-10 mg twice daily. Sequences were derived from CD4+ T cells sorted from blood, sampled at approximately week 60, from a patient treated with tofacitinib. The receptor set was obtained from a human donor with alopecia areata.

The chain joins TRBV4-1 to TRBJ2-5; D may match TRBD1 or TRBD2 (5 bases each). Per germline, CDR1 MGHRA and CDR2 YSYEKL. The CDR3 totals 17 residues. With 2 bases removed from V and 1 base from J, the gap between germline ends came to 17 bases. CDR3 nucleotide sequence: TGCGCCAGCAGCCAAAAGGGGTGGATGGGGAGCCAAGAGACCCAGTACTTC. Amino acid sequence: CASSQKGWMGSQETQYF.

This clone was counted only a few times. The CDR3: CAISEEQGYGYTF. CDR3 bases: TGTGCCATCAGTGAAGAACAGGGATATGGCTACACCTTC. The gene calls are TRBV10-3 and TRBJ1-2; tentative D call: TRBD1 (6 bases). Germline-derived CDR1 and CDR2 are ENHRY and SYGVKD. The CDR3 runs to 13 residues. V lost 3 bases and J 5 bases, leaving 10 bases between the germline ends.